This TCR beta chain is from a study of beta chain features in type 1 diabetes. Study as a whole: Sorted cell examination encompassed roughly 110,000,000 cells across all samples.

On this clone: The antigen is unknown.

Sampling consisted of one heparinised blood draw per donor, averaging around 110 mL. Central memory, naive, regulatory and stem cell-like memory CD4+ cells were sorted by CD45RO/CCR7/CD25/CD127/CD95/CD27. V was trimmed by 0 bases and J by 9 bases, leaving 15 bases between them. Per germline, CDR1 SNHLY and CDR2 FYNNEI. The CDR3 extends over 15 amino acids. Findings and limits, study-wide: Shorter TCRB CDR3s, moderately but significantly so, marked every one of the four CD4+ subsets in Type 1 diabetes patients. The naive, central memory and Treg TCRB repertoires showed an apparent similarity that was greater among patients than among healthy donors.

Every isolated RNA sample was fully reverse transcribed, so sequencing captured expressed TCRB transcripts. Profiled with immunoSEQ multiplex PCR; TCRdb holds only in-frame clones, not every one. The sample has 680,000 or so clones, around 15% seen once; the top ten hold around 0.022%. This TCR derives from a man aged 18 to 30 with type 1 diabetes. V and J are TRBV2 and TRBJ1-5, with D maybe TRBD1 (6 bases). Sample: naive CD4+ T cells from blood. The CDR3 nucleotides read TGTGCCAGCAGTGAAGCGACACAGGGCATGACGCCCCAGCATTTT. Protein product: CASSEATQGMTPQHF.